Following are 30 T cell receptor beta chains from one sample sequenced in a study of blood T cell repertoires in COVID-19. Clones were sequenced by immunoSEQ multiplex PCR, and TCRdb holds only the in-frame ones, with some missing. The sample comprises roughly 200,000 clones, more than 75% of which are singletons, and more than 7% rests with the top ten. Sequencing was carried out using PBMCs or T cells enriched from blood (not recorded which). The receptors derive from a man aged 25-40 years in a cohort exposed to, infected with or recovered from COVID-19 (not recorded which).

This chain connects TRBV15 to TRBJ1-1; D possibly corresponds to TRBD1 (5 bases). Trimming cost V 4 bases and J 5 bases, with 11 bases left between them. Germline lookup yields CDR1 LNHNV and CDR2 YYDKDF (reference sequence). The CDR3 loop spans 13 amino acids. The CDR3 protein is CATSILQATEAFF. DNA for the CDR3: TGTGCCACCAGCATCCTACAGGCGACTGAAGCTTTCTTT.

The gene calls are TRBV6-5 and TRBJ1-4; D ambiguous. V dropped 4 bases and J dropped 5 bases, with 14 bases sitting between them. The CDR3 loop spans 15 amino acids. Germline CDR1 reads MNHEY; CDR2 reads SVGAGI. CDR3 in DNA: TGTGCCAGCAGTTTGACAACGGTAAAGAATGAAAAACTGTTTTTT. It is translated as CASSLTTVKNEKLFF.

V usage is TRBV24-1 and J usage is TRBJ2-2; 11 nucleotides line up with TRBD2. The CDR3 contains 16 residues. V lost 6 bases, J lost 7 bases, and 9 bases stayed unmatched. Germline CDR1 reads KGHDR; CDR2 reads SFDVKD. CDR3 amino acids: CATSPASSGRYGELFF. For the CDR3, the DNA is TGTGCCACCAGTCCCGCATCTAGCGGGAGGTACGGGGAGCTGTTTTTT.

The chain uses TRBV28 and TRBJ2-7; TRBD2 aligns across 11 bases. With V trimmed by 3 bases and J by 0 bases, 13 bases remained unmatched. This CDR3 comprises 19 residues. Germline loops: CDR1 MDHEN, CDR2 SYDVKM. CDR3 in amino acids: CASSFLAGLAGGSSYEQYF. In DNA, the CDR3 is TGTGCCAGCAGTTTCCTAGCTGGGCTAGCGGGGGGCAGCTCCTACGAGCAGTACTTC.

The chain uses TRBV6-5 and TRBJ1-1; 9 bases map to TRBD1. CDR3 length: 12 residues. The V gene's germline CDR1 is MNHEY and CDR2 SVGAGI. Losses at the gene ends were 6 bases for V and 6 bases for J; bases not matched to a gene: 2. CDR3 nucleotide sequence: TGTGCCAGCAGACGGACAGGGGCTGAAGCTTTCTTT. It translates to CASRRTGAEAFF.

This clone was found once. V and J are TRBV2 and TRBJ2-1, with 7 bases that match TRBD2. The V gene's germline CDR1 is SNHLY and CDR2 FYNNEI. Germline trimming cut 7 bases from V and 9 bases from J; bases unmatched to any gene: 15. The CDR3 has 15 residues. CDR3 DNA: TGTGCCAGCAATAGCGGACTAGTCCTGCCGGGTGAGCAGTTCTTC. This sequence encodes CASNSGLVLPGEQFF. Full variable domain (missing parts from reference TRBV2 and TRBJ2-1): EPEVTQTPSHQVTQMGQEVILRCVPISNHLYFYWYRQILGQKVEFLVSFYNNEISEKSEIFDDQFSVERPDGSNFTLKIRSTKLEDSAMYFCASNSGLVLPGEQFFGPGTRLTVL.

The rearrangement uses TRBV14 and TRBJ2-7; D remains unclear. The germline V gene encodes CDR1 SGHDN and CDR2 FVKESK. V lost 4 bases to trimming and J lost 5 bases, with 12 bases between them. This CDR3 is built from 13 residues. CDR3 bases: TGTGCCAGCAGCCTAGCCTTGGCGCACGAGCAGTACTTC. This gives the protein CASSLALAHEQYF.

The chain uses TRBV28 and TRBJ2-5, with TRBD2 identical over 8 bases. The germline gives CDR1 MDHEN, CDR2 SYDVKM. V lost 2 bases and J lost 5; bases outside the gene matches: 13. There are 17 residues in the CDR3. The CDR3 DNA is TGTGCCAGCAGTTTAATGGCGGGAGGCGGTATAGGGGAGACCCAGTACTTC. It is translated as CASSLMAGGGIGETQYF.

This chain links TRBV6-5 with TRBJ2-4; 7 bases are a match to TRBD1. Trimming at V came to 7 bases and at J to 0 bases, leaving 6 bases not matched to a gene. The CDR3 length is 15 residues. The germline CDR1 and CDR2 sequences are MNHEY and SVGAGI. CDR3 protein: CASTTGDLAKNIQYF. In DNA, the CDR3 is TGTGCCAGCACCACAGGGGACCTAGCCAAAAACATTCAGTACTTC.

V and J are TRBV28 and TRBJ1-2; perhaps TRBD1 as D (5 bases). The V end was cut by 5 bases, the J end by 10 bases, with 20 bases between. Germline assignment: CDR1 MDHEN and CDR2 SYDVKM. This CDR3 is built from 14 residues. Here the CDR3 DNA reads TGTGCCAGCAGTCCAAGACAGACTGGAGAGGACTACACCTTC. Protein: CASSPRQTGEDYTF.

This clone was counted between two and nine times. The J gene is TRBJ1-4, the V gene TRBV7-9, with D perhaps matching TRBD1 (5 bases). Germline V lookup: CDR1 SEHNR, CDR2 FQNEAQ (reference sequence). Between the trimmed V and J ends, which lost 5 bases and 8 bases, there was a span of 15 bases. This CDR3 spans 14 amino acids. The CDR3 loop reads CASSGSGGGEKLFF. The CDR3 region has the DNA TGTGCCAGCAGCGGTTCGGGGGGAGGAGAAAAACTGTTTTTT.

The chain links TRBV6-5 to TRBJ2-7, with a tentative D call TRBD2 (7 bases). The length of the CDR3 is 12 residues. Germline values: CDR1 MNHEY, CDR2 SVGAGI. Trimming shortened V by 11 bases and J by 5 bases, and 16 bases separated the two germline ends. The CDR3 loop reads CAGGRGADEQYF. Written as DNA, the CDR3 is TGTGCCGGGGGGAGGGGGGCTGACGAGCAGTACTTC.

V usage is TRBV7-2 and J usage is TRBJ2-2; the match to TRBD2 covers 7 bases. This CDR3 has 13 residues. In germline, CDR1 is SGHTA, CDR2 FQGNSA. J gave up 8 bases and V 7 bases, and 7 bases lay outside the gene matches. The CDR3 loop is CASTAGVGGELFF. CDR3 coding DNA: TGTGCCAGCACCGCGGGGGTGGGTGGGGAGCTGTTTTTT.

This clone was detected only once. The chain couples TRBV7-2 to TRBJ1-2; weak D call: TRBD1 (6 bases). The CDR3 sequence is 15 residues long. In germline, CDR1 is SGHTA, CDR2 FQGNSA. V lost 0 bases and J 7 bases, leaving 15 bases between the germline ends. The CDR3 protein is CASSLARGAGVGYTF. For the CDR3, the DNA is TGTGCCAGCAGCTTAGCGCGGGGGGCCGGCGTTGGCTACACCTTC.

This chain uses TRBV24-1 with TRBJ2-1; possible D gene TRBD1, 6 bases. Per germline, CDR1 KGHDR and CDR2 SFDVKD. This CDR3 spans 18 amino acids. Deletions cut 0 bases from V and 6 bases from J, with 20 bases between. CDR3 sequence (DNA): TGTGCCACCAGTGATTTGCCAGGTAGGACAGCCCCGGCCAATGAGCAGTTCTTC. It specifies CATSDLPGRTAPANEQFF.

V gene TRBV7-9 combines with J gene TRBJ2-7, with 7 bases aligning to TRBD1. The ends lost 5 bases at V and 4 bases at J; junction bases unmatched: 8. The CDR3 runs to 14 residues. Germline V gene data show CDR1 as SEHNR and CDR2 as FQNEAQ (reference sequence). CDR3 in amino acids: CASSRGTAGYEQYF. The CDR3 DNA sequence: TGTGCCAGCAGCAGAGGGACAGCTGGATACGAGCAGTACTTC. Combining the CDR3 with reference TRBV7-9 and TRBJ2-7 gives the whole variable domain DTGVSQNPRHKITKRGQNVTFRCDPISEHNRLYWYRQTLGQGPEFLTYFQNEAQLEKSRLLSDRFSAERPKGSFSTLEIQRTEQGDSAMYLCASSRGTAGYEQYFGPGTRLTVT.

J is TRBJ1-4 and V is TRBV18; D is unclear. The CDR3 runs 14 residues. Germline CDR1 and CDR2: KGHSH and LQKENI. The V and J ends lost 2 bases and 8 bases respectively, with 12 bases between them. The CDR3 loop is CASSPLGDSEKLFF. The DNA of the CDR3 is TGTGCCAGCTCACCATTAGGAGACTCCGAAAAACTGTTTTTT.

The chain carries TRBV14 and TRBJ2-7, with TRBD1 identical over 10 bases. Trimming took 8 bases from V and 6 from J; bases not matched to a gene: 7. The CDR3 is 13 residues long. Per germline, CDR1 SGHDN and CDR2 FVKESK. The CDR3 sequence: CASRTTGGFEQYF. CDR3 DNA sequence: TGTGCCAGCCGCACGACAGGGGGCTTCGAGCAGTACTTC.

The chain combines TRBV5-1 with TRBJ1-1; 7 bases are shared with TRBD1. Germline V gives CDR1 SGHRS, CDR2 YFSETQ. V shed 2 bases, J shed 0 bases, and the junction held 4 bases outside the gene matches. CDR3 length: 15 residues. The CDR3 coding sequence is TGCGCCAGCAGCTTCCGGGACAGCATGAACACTGAAGCTTTCTTT. Amino acids: CASSFRDSMNTEAFF.

This clone was seen once. V and J are TRBV7-9 and TRBJ2-1; 8 bases map to TRBD2. The germline V gene has CDR1 SEHNR and CDR2 FQNEAQ (reference sequence). Trimming at V came to 5 bases and at J to 5 bases, leaving 8 bases not matched to a gene. The CDR3 has 15 amino acids. CDR3 DNA sequence: TGTGCCAGCAGCGCCGGGGCGGGAGGACACAATGAGCAGTTCTTC. Translation gives CASSAGAGGHNEQFF.

As concerns this clone: Different DNA sequences within this sample yield the same CDR3. V gene TRBV18 combines with J gene TRBJ1-4; D is undetermined. V lost 3 bases, J lost 3 bases, and 8 bases lay in between. This CDR3 is 14 amino acids long. Looked up from germline, CDR1 is KGHSH and CDR2 is LQKENI. The CDR3: CASSPTGANEKLFF. The CDR3 DNA follows: TGTGCCAGCTCACCGACGGGAGCTAATGAAAAACTGTTTTTT.

The chain uses TRBV28 and TRBJ1-5, with no clear D. V gave up 5 bases and J gave up 8 bases, with 7 bases separating them. This CDR3 has 11 residues. Germline lookup yields CDR1 MDHEN and CDR2 SYDVKM. CDR3 in DNA: TGTGCCAGCAGTCTCCGGGAGCCCCAGCATTTT. It yields the protein CASSLREPQHF. The complete variable domain, with remaining parts taken from reference TRBV28 and TRBJ1-5, reads DVKVTQSSRYLVKRTGEKVFLECVQDMDHENMFWYRQDPGLGLRLIYFSYDVKMKEKGDIPEGYSVSREKKERFSLILESASTNQTSMYLCASSLREPQHFGDGTRLSIL.

This clone was detected only a few times. The CDR3 region is CASSLTRDFSYEQYF. The CDR3 DNA follows: TGTGCCAGCAGTCTTACCAGGGATTTTTCCTACGAGCAGTACTTC. The chain has TRBV28 and TRBJ2-7, with D possibly being TRBD1 (5 bases). The CDR3 length is 15 residues. The germline V gene has CDR1 MDHEN and CDR2 SYDVKM. The V and J ends lost 5 bases and 1 base respectively, with 15 bases between them.

In DNA, the CDR3 is TGCGCCAGCAGCAGACAGGGGTCCCACACCGGGGAGCTGTTTTTT. This codes for CASSRQGSHTGELFF. The rearrangement joins TRBV10-2 to TRBJ2-2, with 8 bases lining up with TRBD1. The CDR3 has 15 amino acids. Germline trimming cut 6 bases from V and 3 bases from J; bases unmatched to any gene: 6. CDR1 is WSHSY, CDR2 SAAADI, per germline.

CDR3 amino acids: CASSRGNRGTNYGYTF. Here the CDR3 DNA reads TGTGCCAGCAGTAGAGGTAACAGGGGCACTAACTATGGCTACACCTTC. V is TRBV2 and J is TRBJ1-2, with 7 bases matching TRBD1. Germline V gene sequence: CDR1 SNHLY, CDR2 FYNNEI. This CDR3 contains 16 residues. Trimming cost V 5 bases and J 0 bases; bases outside gene matches: 9.

V and J are TRBV2 and TRBJ1-5; 9 bases agree with TRBD1. CDR3 length equals 14 residues. V gave up 8 bases and J gave up 7 bases; unmatched junction bases: 9. From germline, CDR1 is SNHLY and CDR2 FYNNEI. The CDR3 DNA sequence: TGTGCCAGCCGGGACAGGGTGAATAGGCAGCCCCAGCATTTT. Translated, it gives CASRDRVNRQPQHF.

This chain joins TRBV2 and TRBJ2-6, with 10 bases lining up with TRBD1. This CDR3 contains 15 residues. The germline gives CDR1 SNHLY, CDR2 FYNNEI. V trimming: 6 bases; J trimming: 4 bases; junction bases outside the gene matches: 3. CDR3 coding DNA: TGTGCCAGCAGGGGACAGGGGACCGGGGCCAACGTCCTGACTTTC. This encodes CASRGQGTGANVLTF.

The V call is TRBV13, the J call TRBJ2-2, with TRBD2 matching over 10 bases. V lost 0 bases to trimming and J lost 4 bases; unmatched junction nucleotides: 2. The germline CDR1 and CDR2 sequences are PRHDT and FYEKMQ (reference sequence). The CDR3 runs to 16 residues. CDR3: CASSLGLAGRTGELFF. The CDR3 DNA reads TGTGCCAGCAGCTTAGGACTAGCGGGACGCACCGGGGAGCTGTTTTTT.

The genes are TRBV11-2 and TRBJ2-1; D gene ambiguous. Trimming stripped 5 bases from V and 6 bases from J, with 20 bases between. The CDR3 consists of 16 residues. Germline assignment: CDR1 SGHAT and CDR2 FQNNGV. The DNA for the CDR3 is TGTGCCAGCAGCGAATCTGAGAACTTTCACGGCAATGAGCAGTTCTTC. This translates into CASSESENFHGNEQFF.

Only one count was recorded for this clone. The rearrangement uses TRBV29-1 and TRBJ1-1; 8 bases match TRBD1. Germline V gene lookup returns CDR1 SQVTM and CDR2 ANQGSEA. CDR3 length equals 15 residues. The ends lost 7 bases at V and 3 bases at J; junction bases unmatched: 13. The CDR3 DNA reads as TGCAGCGCCCGCCCTACAGGGGGGAAGTACACTGAAGCTTTCTTT. Translating gives CSARPTGGKYTEAFF. The entire variable domain, with the rest obtained from reference TRBV29-1 and TRBJ1-1, is as follows: SAVISQKPSRDICQRGTSLTIQCQVDSQVTMMFWYRQQPGQSLTLIATANQGSEATYESGFVIDKFPISRPNLTFSTLTVSNMSPEDSSIYLCSARPTGGKYTEAFFGQGTRLTVV.